This T cell receptor beta chain was sequenced for a study of T-cell reconstitution after alpha-beta-depleted transplantation in children. The TCRbeta library incorporated unique molecular identifiers. TCRdb re-called the PCR reads with MiXCR, one entry per CDR3 protein. The sample has around 180,000 distinct CDR3 sequences, over 8.5% seen once. General study points: Several hundred graft clones that had expanded were reportedly the source of alpha-beta T cells about two months after transplant. Once a year had passed after transplant, T-cell counts and diversity came mostly from newly produced T cells. For some patients, TCRbeta diversity was high at day 60 because of recipient T cells and thymic progenitors that survived.

This clonotype came up many times. Its specificity is not known. The V segment lost 2 bases and the J segment 3 bases; nucleotides outside the gene matches: 3. CDR1 is SGHDN and CDR2 is FVKESK in the germline V gene. CDR3 length: 15 amino acids. Material: PBMCs, obtained before TCRalphabeta/CD19-depleted stem cell transplant. The chain employs TRBV14 and TRBJ1-2; 10 bases are a match to TRBD1. The sequence was collected from a boy aged 2 to 10 with acute myeloid leukemia, due to receive a stem cell transplant. CDR3 region: CASSQPDRGDYGYTF. The DNA of the CDR3 is TGTGCCAGCAGCCAACCGGACAGGGGGGACTATGGCTACACCTTC.